This T cell receptor (beta chain) was observed in a study of OX40 agonist ivuxolimab in advanced cancers. The ends lost 3 bases at V and 11 bases at J; junction bases unmatched: 7. The CDR3 spans 14 residues. The germline gives CDR1 MDHEN, CDR2 SYDVKM. Patients were excluded for autoimmune disease history or systemic immunosuppression. Data came from immunoSEQ multiplex PCR; TCRdb stores just in-frame clones and leaves some out. The table has 40,000 to 50,000 clones, approximately 91% seen once; the top ten hold 40% to 65%. The J gene is TRBJ1-6, the V gene TRBV28; 7 bases line up with TRBD1. This TCR was recovered from an adult with an advanced solid tumor such as melanoma, head and neck, liver or kidney cancer. Sequenced here: CD4+ or CD8+ T cells sorted from blood, sampled in a trial of the OX40 agonist ivuxolimab. CDR3 nucleotides: TGTGCCAGCAGTTTCCGCAGGGGGTTGACACCCCTCCACTTT. It translates to CASSFRRGLTPLHF.